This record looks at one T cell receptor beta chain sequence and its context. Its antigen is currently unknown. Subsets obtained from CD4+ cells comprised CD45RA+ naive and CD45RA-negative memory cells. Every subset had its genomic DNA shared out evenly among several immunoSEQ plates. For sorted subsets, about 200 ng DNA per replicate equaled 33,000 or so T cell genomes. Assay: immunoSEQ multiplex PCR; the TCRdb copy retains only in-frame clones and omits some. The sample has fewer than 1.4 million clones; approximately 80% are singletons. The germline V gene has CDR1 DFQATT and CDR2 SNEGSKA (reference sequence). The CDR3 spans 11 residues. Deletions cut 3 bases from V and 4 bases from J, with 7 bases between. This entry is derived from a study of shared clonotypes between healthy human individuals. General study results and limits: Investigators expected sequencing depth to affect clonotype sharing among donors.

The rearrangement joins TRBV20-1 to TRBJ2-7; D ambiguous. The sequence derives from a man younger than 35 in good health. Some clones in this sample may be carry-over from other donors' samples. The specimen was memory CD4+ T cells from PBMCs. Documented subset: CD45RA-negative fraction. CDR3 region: CSARSAYEQYF. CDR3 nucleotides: TGCAGTGCTAGGTCCGCTTACGAGCAGTACTTC.